The 19 T cell receptor beta chains given below trace back to one sample, sequenced in a study. TCRdb processed the 5' RACE reads anew with MiXCR; each CDR3 protein has one entry. This sample has about 46,000 distinct CDR3 sequences, with around 28% found just once. The sequencing input was naive CD4+ T cells sorted from blood. As to subset: naive CD4+ T cells, CD4+CD45RA+CD25-. These receptors were obtained from a female donor with breast cancer.

This clonotype was counted many times. The gene calls are TRBV6-2 or TRBV6-3 and TRBJ1-5, with 9 positions matching TRBD1. The CDR3 runs 13 residues. Trimming cost V 8 bases and J 7 bases; bases outside gene matches: 6. Germline assignment: CDR1 MNHEY and CDR2 SVGEGT. The CDR3, as DNA: TGTGCCAGCTGCGACAGGGGGGGCCAGCCCCAGCATTTT. It is translated as CASCDRGGQPQHF.

About this clonotype: The junction differs from germline at one of its ends, possibly a read error. The V gene is TRBV6-5, the J gene TRBJ1-6, with TRBD1 matching 7 bases. Germline CDR1 reads MNHEY; CDR2 reads SVGAGI. The CDR3 is 18 amino acids. The CDR3 sequence: CASSYQPPFDRDNPPLHF. CDR3 in DNA: TGTGCCAGCAGTTACCAACCACCTTTTGACAGGGATAATCCACCCCTCCACTTT.

V and J are TRBV6-2 or TRBV6-3 and TRBJ2-2, with D perhaps matching TRBD2 (7 bases). Trimming shortened V by 10 bases and J by 1 base, and 16 bases separated the two germline ends. This CDR3 contains 15 residues. Germline V gene sequence: CDR1 MNHEY, CDR2 SVGEGT. CDR3 in amino acids: CATSGGHWNTGELFF. CDR3 DNA sequence: TGTGCCACCTCGGGGGGACACTGGAACACCGGGGAGCTGTTTTTT.

This chain joins TRBV10-3 and TRBJ2-7; TRBD1 might be the D (8 bases). Germline V gene sequence: CDR1 ENHRY, CDR2 SYGVKD. The CDR3 spans 14 residues. The V end lost 8 bases, the J end lost 2 bases, and 16 bases lay between the germline ends. CDR3 protein: CAIRTTGGAYEQYF. The CDR3 nucleotides are TGTGCCATCCGAACCACAGGGGGGGCCTACGAGCAGTACTTC.

In this sample, this clonotype turned up a few times. V usage is TRBV20-1 and J usage is TRBJ2-3, with 8 nucleotides matching TRBD2. The CDR3 loop spans 14 amino acids. V shed 6 bases, J shed 0 bases, and the junction held 5 bases outside the gene matches. Germline CDR1 is DFQATT and CDR2 is SNEGSKA (reference sequence). Here the CDR3 reads CSAARLASTDTQYF. The CDR3 DNA sequence: TGCAGTGCGGCAAGACTAGCGAGCACAGATACGCAGTATTTT.

This clonotype was counted ten times or more. The germline gene is not matched at one end of the junction; a read error may be the cause. The rearrangement joins TRBV7-7 to TRBJ2-1; possibly TRBD1 for D (5 bases). CDR1 and CDR2 (germline): SSHAT, FNYEAQ (reference sequence). This CDR3 spans 13 amino acids. Written as DNA, the CDR3 is TGTGCTAGCAGCTTAGGGGTGCCCAATGAGCAGTTCTTC. This translates into CASSLGVPNEQFF.

This chain uses TRBV5-5 with TRBJ2-7; TRBD2 is a possible D gene (6 bases). V dropped 0 bases and J dropped 4 bases, with 11 bases sitting between them. This CDR3 spans 14 amino acids. Per germline, CDR1 SGHKS and CDR2 YYEKEE (reference sequence). The CDR3 region is CASSLEGLRYEQYF. Written as DNA, the CDR3 is TGTGCCAGCAGCTTGGAGGGACTCCGATACGAGCAGTACTTC. Full variable domain (remainder filled in from reference TRBV5-5 and TRBJ2-7): DAGVTQSPTHLIKTRGQQVTLRCSPISGHKSVSWYQQVLGQGPQFIFQYYEKEERGRGNFPDRFSARQFPNYSSELNVNALLLGDSALYLCASSLEGLRYEQYFGPGTRLTVT.

The rearrangement links TRBV27 to TRBJ2-5, with 7 positions matching TRBD2. This CDR3 is 14 amino acids long. The V gene end was trimmed by 8 bases and the J gene end by 4 bases; junction bases not matched to a gene: 10. Germline CDR1 is MNHEY and CDR2 is SMNVEV (reference sequence). DNA for the CDR3: TGTGCCAGCGGGGGAGGGAGGTTGGGAGAGACCCAGTACTTC. As protein: CASGGGRLGETQYF.

At least ten counts were recorded for this clonotype. The chain links TRBV7-2 to TRBJ1-1; no definite D call. Germline CDR1 reads SGHTA; CDR2 reads FQGNSA. V was clipped by 0 bases and J by 0 bases, with 11 bases between them. CDR3 length: 16 amino acids. CDR3 loop: CASSLAPNSLNTEAFF. DNA of the CDR3: TGTGCCAGCAGCTTAGCCCCGAATTCCTTGAACACTGAAGCTTTCTTT.

The chain carries TRBV20-1 and TRBJ2-7; D gene uncertain. Trimming stripped 3 bases from V and 5 bases from J, with 11 bases between. CDR1 is DFQATT, CDR2 SNEGSKA, per germline (reference sequence). CDR3 length equals 12 residues. The CDR3 here is CSASDAVDEQYF. Written as DNA, the CDR3 is TGCAGTGCTAGTGATGCAGTGGACGAGCAGTACTTC.

This clonotype turned up a few times. This sequence joins TRBV6-5 and TRBJ2-3; D is uncertain. Germline CDR1 reads MNHEY; CDR2 reads SVGAGI. CDR3 length equals 11 residues. Trimming removed 3 bases from V and 6 bases from J, with 4 bases in between. The CDR3 sequence: CASSYGDTQYF. The CDR3 coding sequence is TGTGCCAGCAGTTATGGCGATACGCAGTATTTT.

This clonotype was counted between two and nine times. The CDR3 DNA reads TGCAGTGGCTTGCGGGGGGGGAACAATGAGCAGTTCTTC. Translation: CSGLRGGNNEQFF. The chain employs TRBV20-1 and TRBJ2-1, with 9 bases aligning to TRBD2. The V and J ends lost 7 bases and 5 bases, in that order; junction bases with no gene match: 6. This CDR3 is 13 amino acids long. The germline gives CDR1 DFQATT, CDR2 SNEGSKA (reference sequence).

Points on this clonotype: A clone one base away is much larger, so this may be a read error. The chain is built from TRBV6-2 or TRBV6-3 and TRBJ1-1; D unclear. The CDR3 spans 13 residues. CDR1 and CDR2 from the germline V gene are MNHEY and SVGEGT. V was pared by 5 bases and J by 6 bases, with 13 bases between. The CDR3 loop is CASSPDPYAEAFF. As DNA, the CDR3 is TGTGCCAGCAGTCCGGACCCGTACGCTGAAGCTTTCTTT.

This clonotype was observed at least ten times. This chain connects TRBV6-1 to TRBJ1-6; TRBD1 matches at 8 bases. V was pared by 6 bases and J by 8 bases, with 6 bases of the junction left unmatched. The CDR3 has 14 amino acids. CDR1 is MNHNS and CDR2 is SASEGT in the germline V gene. The CDR3 DNA sequence: TGTGCCAGCAGCGAGACAGGGGACCATTCACCCCTCCACTTT. This gives the protein CASSETGDHSPLHF.

This rearrangement joins TRBV12-3 or TRBV12-4 to TRBJ2-3; D gene unclear. V shed 5 bases and J shed 5 bases, with 11 bases lying between them. This CDR3 is built from 13 residues. The CDR3 region has the DNA TGTGCCAGCAGTCCCCTCTGGGAAGATACGCAGTATTTT. Protein sequence: CASSPLWEDTQYF.

The V and J genes are TRBV28 and TRBJ2-2; D possibly corresponds to TRBD2 (6 bases). There are 16 residues in the CDR3. V was pared by 3 bases and J by 4 bases, with 15 bases between. CDR1 MDHEN and CDR2 SYDVKM come from the germline V gene. The CDR3, as DNA: TGTGCCAGCAGTTTCCCCCGCGGGGAGAGCACCGGGGAGCTGTTTTTT. This sequence encodes CASSFPRGESTGELFF.

This clonotype appeared a single time. The V and J genes are TRBV4-3 and TRBJ2-1; tentatively, D is TRBD1 (6 bases). Trimming stripped 0 bases from V and 9 bases from J, with 15 bases between. This CDR3 is 15 amino acids long. Per germline, CDR1 LGHNA and CDR2 YSLEER. The CDR3 DNA is TGCGCCAGCAGCCAAGAAGGTAGGGGGTCTGGTGAGCAGTTCTTC. This codes for CASSQEGRGSGEQFF.

This clonotype turned up a few times. The V gene is TRBV12-3 or TRBV12-4, the J gene TRBJ2-3; 9 bases are shared with TRBD2. The CDR3 length is 16 residues. Unmatched junction bases numbered 6, after V lost 3 bases and J lost 2 bases. Written as DNA, the CDR3 is TGTGCCAGCAGTTTGAGGCTAGCGGGAAACACAGATACGCAGTATTTT. Translation: CASSLRLAGNTDTQYF.

This clonotype was seen many times. CDR3 in amino acids: CASSREGLGNEQFF. CDR3 coding DNA: TGCGCCAGCAGCCGGGAGGGCCTGGGCAATGAGCAGTTCTTC. The chain uses TRBV5-1 and TRBJ2-1; 8 positions match TRBD2. With 4 bases clipped from V and 6 bases from J, the junction kept 6 bases outside the gene matches. Germline CDR1 and CDR2: SGHRS and YFSETQ. This CDR3 region has 14 residues.